This T cell receptor (beta chain) was captured in a study of T cell changes during pregnancy in multiple sclerosis. This table comes from immunoSEQ multiplex PCR, and its TCRdb copy is limited to in-frame clones, with some not included. The table lists approximately 71,000 clones, more than 90% of them singletons, with approximately 1.2% in the top ten. The clonotype was recovered from a female donor with multiple sclerosis, enrolled in a pregnancy study. The sequencing used peripheral blood, collected in the third trimester of pregnancy.

The CDR3: CASSLSGGYYNEQFF. DNA of the CDR3: TGTGCCAGCAGCTTGTCGGGAGGGTACTACAATGAGCAGTTCTTC. The chain employs TRBV5-4 and TRBJ2-1, with 8 bases that match TRBD2. Germline V gives CDR1 SGHNT, CDR2 YYREEE (reference sequence). CDR3 length: 15 amino acids. Unmatched junction bases numbered 3, after V lost 1 base and J lost 3 bases.